These 4 T cell receptor beta chains share one sample of origin, sequenced in a study of CD4 and CD8 cells across lung adenocarcinoma regions. MiXCR, applied by TCRdb to the PCR reads, yields one record per CDR3 protein. This table has 3,500 or so distinct CDR3 sequences, less than 65% appearing once. Sequencing input: CD4+ T cells from the margin of a lung tumor. The source is a female donor with lung adenocarcinoma. The CD4 and CD8 labels of this study may be unreliable.

The sample holds one count of this clonotype. This chain joins TRBV6-1 and TRBJ1-2; no reliable D call. The length of the CDR3 is 13 residues. CDR1 is MNHNS, CDR2 SASEGT, per germline. Between the trimmed V and J ends, which lost 6 bases and 4 bases, there was a span of 12 bases. The CDR3 DNA follows: TGTGCCAGCAGGAGTGGAGGTGGCTATGGCTACACCTTC. This translates into CASRSGGGYGYTF.

The chain recombines TRBV6-1 with TRBJ1-2; D unresolved. The CDR3 length is 8 residues. V was trimmed by 6 bases and J by 12 bases, leaving 5 bases between them. Germline CDR1 reads MNHNS; CDR2 reads SASEGT. The CDR3 bases are TGTGCCAGCAGGGGAGACACCTTC. This gives the protein CASRGDTF.

The chain combines TRBV6-1 with TRBJ2-1, with TRBD2 matching over 15 bases. V lost 8 bases to trimming and J lost 1 base; unmatched junction nucleotides: 12. Looked up from germline, CDR1 is MNHNS and CDR2 is SASEGT. The CDR3 is 19 residues long. The CDR3 sequence: CASPPRTSGRVGSYNEQFF. The DNA of the CDR3 is TGTGCCAGCCCGCCCAGGACTAGCGGGAGGGTGGGGTCCTACAATGAGCAGTTCTTC.

CDR3 amino acids: CASRGVYNEQYF. The CDR3 DNA follows: TGTGCCAGCCGGGGGGTGTACAATGAGCAGTACTTC. The rearrangement links TRBV6-1 to TRBJ2-1; 7 nucleotides align to TRBD2. TRBJ2-7 explains the end of the DNA better; the J call may be wrong. Germline CDR1 MNHNS, CDR2 SASEGT. CDR3 length: 12 residues.